These T cell receptor beta chains were read from a single sample in a study of T cell clonotyping in hematopoietic cell transplantation. TCRdb's table, derived via immunoSEQ multiplex PCR, lists solely in-frame clones and lacks some. The table shows around 16,000 clones, with 93% occurring only once. This sample comprised peripheral blood mononuclear cells, obtained before stem cell transplant. The receptors come from a man in his late teens or twenties with biphenotypic leukemia. Some clones in this sample may be carry-over from other donors' samples. CDR3s include the opening cysteine and the closing phenylalanine or tryptophan. D genes are given only for firm matches. Where a row states a size, it is once, few, many or the class of an expanded clone; other rows omit it.

DNA | CDR3 | J | V | D | size
TGTGCCAGCAGCCGTGCGACAGGGGCTGCGGATGGCTACACCTTC | CASSRATGAADGYTF | TRBJ1-2 | TRBV7-2 | TRBD1 | -
TGTGCCAGCAGTCGGGACAGGGGTAATTCACCCCTCCACTTT | CASSRDRGNSPLHF | TRBJ1-6 | TRBV27 | TRBD1 | -
TGCGCCAGCAGCCAAGAAGGGGGGCCCCAGCATTTT | CASSQEGGPQHF | TRBJ1-5 | TRBV4-1 | - | -
TGCGCCAGCAGCTTGGCCGACTACGGGCTCACTGAAGCTTTCTTT | CASSLADYGLTEAFF | TRBJ1-1 | TRBV5-1 | - | -
TGTGCCAGCAACCCCCTATGGGGAAACACCATATATTTT | CASNPLWGNTIYF | TRBJ1-3 | TRBV2 | - | -
TGTGCCAGCAGCCTTCGGGAGTCAGATACGCAGTATTTT | CASSLRESDTQYF | TRBJ2-3 | TRBV14 | - | -
TGTGCCAGCAGTGAAAGGAGAGCGGGAGCTTTCTTT | CASSERRAGAFF | TRBJ1-1 | TRBV2 | - | -
TGTGCCTGGAGTGTACGCCTCCAGAGCTCTGGAAACACCATATATTTT | CAWSVRLQSSGNTIYF | TRBJ1-3 | TRBV30 | - | -
TGTGCCAGCAGCTTGGGAGGTTCAGGAACCGAGCAGTACTTC | CASSLGGSGTEQYF | TRBJ2-7 | TRBV5-6 | - | -
TGTGCCAGCAGCCCGGGACAGGGGGTCACCGGGGAGCTGTTTTTT | CASSPGQGVTGELFF | TRBJ2-2 | TRBV5-6 | TRBD1 | -
TGTGCCAGCAGCCGACATAGGAACACTGAAGCTTTCTTT | CASSRHRNTEAFF | TRBJ1-1 | TRBV7-2 | - | -
TGTGCCAGCAGTGAAAGAGAGACCCAGTACTTC | CASSERETQYF | TRBJ2-5 | TRBV6-5 | - | -
TGCAGCGTCAAACGGACAGGGGGATTATTCGGCGAGCAGTACTTC | CSVKRTGGLFGEQYF | TRBJ2-7 | TRBV29-1 | TRBD1 | -
TGCGCCAGCAGCCATGGACAGGGGGCCTACGAGCAGTACTTC | CASSHGQGAYEQYF | TRBJ2-7 | TRBV4-3 | TRBD1 | -
TGTGCCAGTAGTTTCGGACCTGGGCCCCTTTCGGCGCAGCCCCAGCATTTT | CASSFGPGPLSAQPQHF | TRBJ1-5 | TRBV19 | - | -
TGTGCCTGGACAGGGGGAAGCACAGATACGCAGTATTTT | CAWTGGSTDTQYF | TRBJ2-3 | TRBV30 | TRBD1 | -
TGTGCCAGCAGCCCCTCGACAGGGTACAATGAGCAGTTCTTC | CASSPSTGYNEQFF | TRBJ2-1 | TRBV9 | TRBD1 | -
TGTGCCAGCAGTTTATACACCGGGGAGCTGTTTTTT | CASSLYTGELFF | TRBJ2-2 | TRBV27 | - | -
TGCAGCGTCTCCCCCCTCGGAGGGTTGAATGAGCAGTTCTTC | CSVSPLGGLNEQFF | TRBJ2-1 | TRBV29-1 | - | -
TGTGCCTGGGGACAGAGCACCTACGAGCAGTACTTC | CAWGQSTYEQYF | TRBJ2-7 | TRBV30 | - | -
TGCAGCGGAGGACAGGGGGGATTTTCAAGCTACACCTTC | CSGGQGGFSSYTF | TRBJ1-2 | TRBV29-1 | TRBD1 | -
TGTGCCTGGAGTACCAAGAACACGATGGCCAATGAGCAGTTCTTC | CAWSTKNTMANEQFF | TRBJ2-1 | TRBV30 | - | once
TGTGCCAGCAGCTCCGACAGCACCAATCAGCCCCAGCATTTT | CASSSDSTNQPQHF | TRBJ1-5 | TRBV7-2 | - | -
TGTGCCAGCAGTTACTCCAGTTGGGAAAAACTGTTTTTT | CASSYSSWEKLFF | TRBJ1-4 | TRBV6-5 | - | -
TGCGCCAGCAGCTCAGGCAGGACTAGCGGGGGCAACACAGATACGCAGTATTTT | CASSSGRTSGGNTDTQYF | TRBJ2-3 | TRBV5-1 | TRBD2 | -
TGTGCCAGCAGTTACGGAAGCAGGGACTATGGCTACACCTTC | CASSYGSRDYGYTF | TRBJ1-2 | TRBV6-5 | - | -
TGTGCCTGGAGTGTCGGCGGGACTGAAGCTTTCTTT | CAWSVGGTEAFF | TRBJ1-1 | TRBV30 | - | -
TGTGCCAGCAACCGGCCTGAGAACACTGAAGCTTTCTTT | CASNRPENTEAFF | TRBJ1-1 | TRBV7-2 | - | -
TGTGCCAGCAGTCCCCAGGGACACGGCAAATGGGAGAGCTCCTATAATTCACCCCTCCACTTT | CASSPQGHGKWESSYNSPLHF | TRBJ1-6 | TRBV9 | - | -
TGTGCCAGCAGCTTAGGAGCTAACTATGGCTACACCTTC | CASSLGANYGYTF | TRBJ1-2 | TRBV7-8 | - | -
TGCGCCAGCAGCCATCAGGCGGGAGGGTTCACAGATACGCAGTATTTT | CASSHQAGGFTDTQYF | TRBJ2-3 | TRBV4-1 | TRBD2 | -
TGTGCCAGCAGCTTTGGCAGGGCAACGACTGAAGCTTTCTTT | CASSFGRATTEAFF | TRBJ1-1 | TRBV5-6 | - | -
TGTGCCAGCAAACGTGGACAGGGAGTAGGTGGCTACACCTTC | CASKRGQGVGGYTF | TRBJ1-2 | TRBV6-5 | TRBD1 | -
TGTGCCAGCAGTGCACTAGCGGAGGTCGGCACCGGGGAGCTGTTTTTT | CASSALAEVGTGELFF | TRBJ2-2 | TRBV6-1 | TRBD2 | -
TGTGCCAGCAGCATGGAGACAGGCAATCAGCCCCAGCATTTT | CASSMETGNQPQHF | TRBJ1-5 | TRBV2 | - | once
TGTGCCAGCTCACCCTCGGGGACGGTGAACACTGAAGCTTTCTTT | CASSPSGTVNTEAFF | TRBJ1-1 | TRBV18 | - | few
TGTGCCTGGGACAAGTATGGAGAAGCTTTCTTT | CAWDKYGEAFF | TRBJ1-1 | TRBV30 | - | -
TGTGCCAGCACTCATCACGAGCAGTACTTC | CASTHHEQYF | TRBJ2-7 | TRBV7-7 | - | -
TGTGCCAGCAGCTCTCCCTCCGGGACTGACTCCTACGAGCAGTACTTC | CASSSPSGTDSYEQYF | TRBJ2-7 | TRBV7-6 | - | -
TGTGCCAGCAGCGTTAAGACAGGGGAAGATTACTATGGCTACACCTTC | CASSVKTGEDYYGYTF | TRBJ1-2 | TRBV7-4 | TRBD1 | -
TGTGCCAGCAGCTTGGGGAGAGCCTACGAGCAGTACTTC | CASSLGRAYEQYF | TRBJ2-7 | TRBV5-6 | - | -
TGTGCCAGCAGTCGGGACAGGGACACAGATACGCAGTATTTT | CASSRDRDTDTQYF | TRBJ2-3 | TRBV25-1 | TRBD1 | -
TGTGCCAGCAGCTTGGGGCAGGGGAGAACCCTCCACTTT | CASSLGQGRTLHF | TRBJ1-6 | TRBV5-6 | - | -
TGTGCCAGCAGCGAAGGGGCAGGCTCCTACAATGAGCAGTTCTTC | CASSEGAGSYNEQFF | TRBJ2-1 | TRBV2 | - | once